This T cell receptor beta chain appears in the sequencing data of a study of long-term antiretroviral therapy in people with HIV. This clone was counted once. Survey-level immunoSEQ v3.0 assays were run. TCRdb's table, derived via immunoSEQ multiplex PCR, lists solely in-frame clones and lacks some. The data hold tens of thousands of clones, with roughly 87% observed a single time. The source is a man aged 50 or older with HIV. The material was unsorted PBMCs, obtained 2 years after starting antiretroviral therapy.

The CDR3 coding sequence is TGTGCCAGCCGTGAGACAGCTACAAACACTGAAGCTTTCTTT. Translation: CASRETATNTEAFF. V usage is TRBV28 and J usage is TRBJ1-1, with a tentative D call TRBD1 (5 bases). The CDR3 is 14 amino acids. V shed 8 bases and J shed 2 bases, with 15 bases lying between them. Germline CDR1 is MDHEN and CDR2 is SYDVKM.